Listed below are T cell receptor beta chains from one sample, sequenced in a study of cytomegalovirus exposure and HLA in healthy donors. Repertoires were generated with immunoSEQ multiplex PCR, while TCRdb's copy carries only in-frame clones and drops some. The sample lists 120,000 to 150,000 clones, nearly 85% seen once, with less than 4% in the top ten. The sample comprised PBMCs. All receptors come from a male donor in good health and CMV-seronegative. Both conserved end residues are part of each CDR3. A D gene is named only where the DNA matches it firmly. Clone size is given for some rows only: seen once, a few or many times, or a class if the clone is expanded.

j_call clone_size d_call v_call cdr3_nt cdr3_aa
TRBJ1-4 NA NA TRBV25-1 TGTGCCACCTCGAAATCGGGTACGGCGGGGGAAAAACTGTTTTTT CATSKSGTAGEKLFF
TRBJ2-7 NA TRBD1 TRBV18 TGTGCCAGCTCGGTTTCAGGGGGCTCCTACGAGCAGTACTTC CASSVSGGSYEQYF
TRBJ2-7 NA TRBD1 TRBV15 TGTGCCACCAGCCCCGACAGGGACGAGCAGTACTTC CATSPDRDEQYF
TRBJ2-7 NA TRBD1 TRBV28 TGTGCCAGCAGCGACAGGGACCCCTACGAGCAGTACTTC CASSDRDPYEQYF
TRBJ1-2 NA NA TRBV19 TGTGCCAGTAGTTCTACAGGGCGAACGATCGGCTACACCTTC CASSSTGRTIGYTF
TRBJ2-7 NA NA TRBV9 TGTGCCAGCAGCGAGGAGGGGACTTCTCTGGACGAGCAGTACTTC CASSEEGTSLDEQYF
TRBJ2-5 few TRBD1 TRBV7-9 TGTGCCAGCAGCTTAGTAGGGGGCGCAGGGGTGAAGAGGGAGACCCAGTACTTC CASSLVGGAGVKRETQYF
TRBJ1-2 NA NA TRBV27 TGTGCCAGCAGTTCCCGGGACAAGATGAACTATGGCTACACCTTC CASSSRDKMNYGYTF
TRBJ2-1 NA TRBD2 TRBV30 TGTGCCTGGAGTATAGCTAGCGGGAGTTTGTATGAGCAGTTCTTC CAWSIASGSLYEQFF
TRBJ1-2 NA TRBD1 TRBV28 TGTGCCAGCAGTCCGACAGGGGATGGGTTCTATGGCTACACCTTC CASSPTGDGFYGYTF
TRBJ2-3 once TRBD2 TRBV7-9 TGTGCCAGCAGCTTATCCGACGGGCGGGGGGCGAGGGATACGCAGTATTTT CASSLSDGRGARDTQYF
TRBJ2-1 NA TRBD2 TRBV9 TGTGCCAGCAGCGTCGTTTCTAGCGGGGGGGCCAATGAGCAGTTCTTC CASSVVSSGGANEQFF
TRBJ1-6 NA NA TRBV19 TGTGCCAGTAGTACGGAGCGGCAGAATTCACCCCTCCACTTT CASSTERQNSPLHF
TRBJ2-2 NA TRBD2 TRBV28 TGTGCCAGCAGTTTAGCGGGAGCGAACACCGGGGAGCTGTTTTTT CASSLAGANTGELFF
TRBJ2-7 NA TRBD2 TRBV11-2 TGTGCCAGCAGCTGGGAAATAGCGGGAGTATCCTACGAGCAGTACTTC CASSWEIAGVSYEQYF
TRBJ2-5 NA NA TRBV7-9 TGTGCCAGCAGCTTAGTCGCGTTAGGGGCTAGAGAAGAGACCCAGTACTTC CASSLVALGAREETQYF
TRBJ1-4 NA TRBD1 TRBV13 TGTGCCAGCAGCCTTACCGGGACAGGAGGTGGTGAAAAACTGTTTTTT CASSLTGTGGGEKLFF
TRBJ1-1 NA TRBD1 TRBV30 TGTGCCTGGAGTAGGACAGGGGGCCCGAACACTGAAGCTTTCTTT CAWSRTGGPNTEAFF
TRBJ2-7 NA TRBD1 TRBV15 TGTGCCACCAGCAGGGCCGATGGGGGACAGGGGGGCGAGCAGTACTTC CATSRADGGQGGEQYF
TRBJ2-7 NA NA TRBV5-1 TGCGCCAGCAGCTCCCTAGCAGACTACGAGCAGTACTTC CASSSLADYEQYF
TRBJ1-6 NA NA TRBV5-1 TGCGCCAGCAGCTTGACATCCGGGACTTCACGGCCCCTCCACTTT CASSLTSGTSRPLHF
TRBJ1-5 NA TRBD1 TRBV27 TGTGCCAGCAGTTTTACCGCCGCAGGGGGGTTCACTCAGCCCCAGCATTTT CASSFTAAGGFTQPQHF
TRBJ2-2 NA TRBD1 TRBV9 TGTGCCAGCACCCCGACAGGGTCCACCGGGGAGCTGTTTTTT CASTPTGSTGELFF
TRBJ2-1 NA TRBD2 TRBV19 TGTGCCAGTAGTTGGGGGATGCGGACTAGCGGGCTCTACAATGAGCAGTTCTTC CASSWGMRTSGLYNEQFF
TRBJ2-1 NA NA TRBV7-2 TGTGCCAGCAGCTTAATCGGGTTCTCCAACAATGAGCAGTTCTTC CASSLIGFSNNEQFF
TRBJ1-2 few NA TRBV28 TGTGCCAGCAGTCCCAACAGGGACGGCTACACCTTC CASSPNRDGYTF
TRBJ2-2 NA TRBD2 TRBV6-5 TGTGCCAGCAGTTACCGCGGTGGGGGGGCCGGGGAGCTGTTTTTT CASSYRGGGAGELFF
TRBJ1-6 NA NA TRBV27 TGTGCCAGCAGTTTATGGGCAGGAAAGATCTTGGATTCACCCCTCCACTTT CASSLWAGKILDSPLHF
TRBJ1-1 NA TRBD1 TRBV2 TGTGCCAGCAGGGATCCAACACATCGACAGGGGTTCGAAGCTTTCTTT CASRDPTHRQGFEAFF
TRBJ2-2 NA NA TRBV2 TGTGCCAGCAGTGAAGCCATGTACACCGGGGAGCTGTTTTTT CASSEAMYTGELFF
TRBJ2-5 NA NA TRBV18 TGTGCCAGCTCACCGAGTGCAGGGGGGCAGGGAGAGACCCAGTACTTC CASSPSAGGQGETQYF
TRBJ2-7 NA TRBD1 TRBV2 TGTGCCAGCACACGGACAGGGGCGAGCGAGCAGTACTTC CASTRTGASEQYF
TRBJ2-7 NA TRBD1 TRBV28 TGTGCCAGCAGTTCCCCGATCGACAGGGGGCAGAACGAGCAGTACTTC CASSSPIDRGQNEQYF
TRBJ2-1 NA NA TRBV29-1 TGCAGCGCACTTAAAAGTTTCCCCTCCTACAATGAGCAGTTCTTC CSALKSFPSYNEQFF
TRBJ1-1 NA NA TRBV4-1 TGCGCCAGCAGCCAAGATACGGGGGGGAACACTGAAGCTTTCTTT CASSQDTGGNTEAFF
TRBJ1-3 NA NA TRBV13 TGTGCCAGCAGCTCACCGGACACTGGAAACACCATATATTTT CASSSPDTGNTIYF
TRBJ2-1 NA TRBD2 TRBV11-2 TGTGCCAGCAGCCCGCGACTAGCGGGGGGCGTGTACAATGAGCAGTTCTTC CASSPRLAGGVYNEQFF
TRBJ1-5 NA NA TRBV7-2 TGTGCCAGCAGCCCCCCTCATCAGCCCCAGCATTTT CASSPPHQPQHF
TRBJ1-2 NA TRBD1 TRBV28 TGTGCCAGCAGCGCGGACAGGGGTTTGGACCATGGCTACACCTTC CASSADRGLDHGYTF
TRBJ2-2 NA TRBD1 TRBV6-5 TGTGCCAGCAGTTACTCTACAGGGGTGAACACCGGGGAGCTGTTTTTT CASSYSTGVNTGELFF
TRBJ1-4 once NA TRBV28 TGTGCCAGCAGTTCAGTTGCAACTAATGAAAAACTGTTTTTT CASSSVATNEKLFF
TRBJ1-1 NA NA TRBV28 TGTGCCACTTGGGATCTAGGGGGGGCTGAAGCTTTCTTT CATWDLGGAEAFF
TRBJ2-3 NA TRBD2 TRBV2 TGTGCCAGCAGCGGCGGGAGTAGCACAGATACGCAGTATTTT CASSGGSSTDTQYF
TRBJ1-2 NA NA TRBV5-1 TGCGCCAGCAGCCCCCAGTCCGCTAACTATGGCTACACCTTC CASSPQSANYGYTF
TRBJ1-2 NA TRBD1 TRBV4-2 TGTGCCAGCAGCCAAGTCGAAAGACAGGGGCGTGGTGGCTACACCTTC CASSQVERQGRGGYTF
TRBJ2-5 NA TRBD2 TRBV5-1 TGCGCCAGCAGCCCGGGACTAGCGGGAGCCCCAGAGACCCAGTACTTC CASSPGLAGAPETQYF
TRBJ2-7 NA TRBD1 TRBV7-9 TGTGCCAGCAGCCCAGGACAGGGGGTCCCCCCCGAGCAGTACTTC CASSPGQGVPPEQYF
TRBJ2-7 NA NA TRBV5-4 TGTGCCAGCAGCCCCTCCCCCCGGGAATACGAGCAGTACTTC CASSPSPREYEQYF
TRBJ2-5 once NA TRBV6-5 TGTGCCAGCAGTTACCTGGAGACCCAGTACTTC CASSYLETQYF
TRBJ2-5 NA NA TRBV9 TGTGCCAGCAGCGTAGGCGAGGGAACCGGAGAGACCCAGTACTTC CASSVGEGTGETQYF
TRBJ1-4 NA TRBD1 TRBV4-3 TGCGCCAGCAGCCAAGATGGGACAGGGGGTGCTTACGAAAAACTGTTTTTT CASSQDGTGGAYEKLFF
TRBJ2-7 NA TRBD2 TRBV7-2 TGTGCCAGCAGCTACCAAACCGGGACTAGCTACGAGCAGTACTTC CASSYQTGTSYEQYF
TRBJ1-1 NA NA TRBV7-3 TGTGCCAGCAGTTGGGCCCTGAACACTGAAGCTTTCTTT CASSWALNTEAFF
TRBJ2-3 NA TRBD2 TRBV7-6 TGTGCCAGCAGCCTAGGACTAGCGGGAGGCACAGATACGCAGTATTTT CASSLGLAGGTDTQYF
TRBJ1-3 NA NA TRBV28 TGTGCCAGCAGTTTTAGACACTCTGGAAACACCATATATTTT CASSFRHSGNTIYF
TRBJ2-5 NA TRBD2 TRBV4-2 TGTGCCAGCAGCCAAGATGCCAGCGGGGGGGCGGAGACCCAGTACTTC CASSQDASGGAETQYF
TRBJ2-3 NA TRBD2 TRBV5-1 TGCGCCAGCAGCCTCACTAGCGGGAGGGAGTCCCCTACGCAGTATTTT CASSLTSGRESPTQYF
TRBJ2-3 NA NA TRBV25-1 TGTGCCAGCAGTTCAGGCCCTGGTACGCAGTATTTT CASSSGPGTQYF
TRBJ2-1 NA NA TRBV4-3 TGCGCCAGCAGCCAAGAGGGGGGAAGCTCCTACAATGAGCAGTTCTTC CASSQEGGSSYNEQFF